This T cell receptor (beta chain) stems from a study of regulatory T cells in long-lasting Graves disease. Study outcomes and limitations: Shared public clonotypes totalled around 2,900 in persistent patients, compared with about 970 in new patients.

This CDR3 spans 15 amino acids. Germline-derived CDR1 and CDR2 are SGHRS and YFSETQ. The ends were cut back, 4 bases at V and 4 bases at J, with 18 bases in the middle. About this clonotype itself: The antigen is unknown.

Noted time point: newly diagnosed GD, antithyroid drugs for less than 3 months. TCR sequences were obtained from RNA taken from PBMCs. CDR3 regions were amplified by Arm-PCR using iRepertoire HTBI primers to build TCR beta libraries. TCRdb re-analysed the multiplex PCR reads in MiXCR, keeping a single row per CDR3 protein. The sample includes fewer than 550,000 distinct CDR3 sequences, about 17% of them seen just once. This sample also belongs to another study, concerning T cells in Graves' hyperthyroidism and ophthalmopathy.

The chain links TRBV5-1 to TRBJ2-7, with no clear D. This receptor was taken from a woman aged 18-30 years with Graves disease. Source: peripheral blood mononuclear cells (PBMCs), taken at new diagnosis, from a patient treated with antithyroid drugs. CDR3 coding DNA: TGCGCCAGCAGCCCCCAGGAGACTGGAGCGTACGAGCAGTACTTC. Its translation is CASSPQETGAYEQYF.